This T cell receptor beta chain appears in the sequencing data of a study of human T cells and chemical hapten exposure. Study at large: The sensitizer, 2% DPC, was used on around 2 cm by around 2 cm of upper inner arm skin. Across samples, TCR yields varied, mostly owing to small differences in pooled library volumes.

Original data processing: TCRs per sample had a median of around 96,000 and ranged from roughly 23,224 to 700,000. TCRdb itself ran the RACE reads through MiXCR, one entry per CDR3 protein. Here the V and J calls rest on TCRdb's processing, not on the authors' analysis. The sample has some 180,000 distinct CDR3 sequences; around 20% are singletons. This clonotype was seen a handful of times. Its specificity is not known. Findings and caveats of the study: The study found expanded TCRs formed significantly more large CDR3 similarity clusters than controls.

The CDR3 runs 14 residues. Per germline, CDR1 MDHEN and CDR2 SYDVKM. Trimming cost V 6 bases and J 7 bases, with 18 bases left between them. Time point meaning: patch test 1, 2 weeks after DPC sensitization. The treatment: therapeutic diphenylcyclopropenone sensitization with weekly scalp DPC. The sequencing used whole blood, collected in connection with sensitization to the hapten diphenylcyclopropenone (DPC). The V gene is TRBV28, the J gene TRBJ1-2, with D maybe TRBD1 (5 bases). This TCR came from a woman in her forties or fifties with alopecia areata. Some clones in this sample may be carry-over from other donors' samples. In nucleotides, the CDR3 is TGTGCCAGCAGCCAGGGACCCGGCTTGGGTGGCTACACCTTC. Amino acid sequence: CASSQGPGLGGYTF.